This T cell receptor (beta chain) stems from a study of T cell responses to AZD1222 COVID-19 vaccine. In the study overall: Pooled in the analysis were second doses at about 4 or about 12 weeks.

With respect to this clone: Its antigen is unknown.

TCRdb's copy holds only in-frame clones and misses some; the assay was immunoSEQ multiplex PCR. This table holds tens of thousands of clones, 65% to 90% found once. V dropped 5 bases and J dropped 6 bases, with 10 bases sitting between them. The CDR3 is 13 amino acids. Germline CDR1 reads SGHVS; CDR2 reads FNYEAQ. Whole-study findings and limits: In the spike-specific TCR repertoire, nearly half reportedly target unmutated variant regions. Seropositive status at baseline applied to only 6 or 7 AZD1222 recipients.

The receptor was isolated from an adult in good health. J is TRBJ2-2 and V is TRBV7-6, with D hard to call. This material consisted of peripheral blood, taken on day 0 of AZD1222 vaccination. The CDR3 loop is CASSTHPSGELFF. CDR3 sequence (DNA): TGTGCCAGCAGCACACACCCATCCGGGGAGCTGTTTTTT.